A selection of T cell receptor beta chains follows, all from one sample in a study of brain T cells in children with intractable seizures. The table came from immunoSEQ multiplex PCR; TCRdb's copy has only in-frame clones and leaves some out. The table records about 41,000 clones, 75% to 95% of them present only once. This specimen was peripheral blood, taken at surgery. The source of these receptors is a girl aged 2-10 years with tuberous sclerosis and intractable seizures. The CDR3 runs from the conserved cysteine through the conserved F or W. Each record gives: J gene, V gene, clone size, D gene, CDR3 DNA, CDR3 protein. D genes are given only for firm matches. A row's size may be missing; if present it is once, few, many or a size class.

>TRBJ2-5|TRBV7-9|once|.
TGTGCCAGCAGTCCCCCGGGACTACTGAGGGGGGAGACCCAGTACTTC
CASSPPGLLRGETQYF
>TRBJ1-6|TRBV7-8|medium-sized|.
TGTGCCAGCAGCCCTTCGCTTGAGTGGGGCTATAATTCACCCCTCCACTTT
CASSPSLEWGYNSPLHF
>TRBJ1-3|TRBV9|.|.
TGTGCCAGCAGCGTAGCCGGGGCAGGGGCCTCCTCTGGAAACACCATATATTTT
CASSVAGAGASSGNTIYF
>TRBJ1-1|TRBV19|.|.
TGTGCCAGTAGTACCATCCCCGTCGGCATGAACACTGAAGCTTTCTTT
CASSTIPVGMNTEAFF
>TRBJ1-3|TRBV19|.|.
TGTGCCAGTAGTTCGGAGGGATCCTCTGGAAACACCATATATTTT
CASSSEGSSGNTIYF
>TRBJ2-2|TRBV2|.|.
TGTGCCAGCAGTGTCGGGCAAATCACCGGGGAGCTGTTTTTT
CASSVGQITGELFF
>TRBJ2-3|TRBV29-1|.|.
TGCAGCGTTGCTTTAGAGTTCACAGATACGCAGTATTTT
CSVALEFTDTQYF
>TRBJ1-4|TRBV5-6|.|TRBD1
TGTGCCAGCAGCAACGGTTGGAGCTCAAACGGACAGGCACGACTGTTTTTT
CASSNGWSSNGQARLFF
>TRBJ1-2|TRBV5-1|.|TRBD1
TGCGCCAGCAGCTTCGGGACAGGGAAAGCGGAGGGCTACACCTTC
CASSFGTGKAEGYTF
>TRBJ2-3|TRBV5-1|.|.
TGCGCCAGCAGCTTGGCCCCGTTGTTGCAGACCACAGATACGCAGTATTTT
CASSLAPLLQTTDTQYF
>TRBJ2-2|TRBV27|.|.
TGTGCCAGCAGTTTTTCGGGGAACACCGGGGAGCTGTTTTTT
CASSFSGNTGELFF
>TRBJ1-1|TRBV4-1|.|.
TGCGCCAGCAGCTCACATGTGGCGGACACTGAAGCTTTCTTT
CASSSHVADTEAFF
>TRBJ2-1|TRBV5-6|.|TRBD1
TGTGCCAGCGGACGACAGGGAGCCTACAATGAGCAGTTCTTC
CASGRQGAYNEQFF
>TRBJ2-3|TRBV7-3|few|.
TGTGCCAGCACCCTCGCTGGAGGCCGAACAGATACGCAGTATTTT
CASTLAGGRTDTQYF
>TRBJ1-4|TRBV27|.|TRBD1
TGTGCCAGCAGAATAGGGGGCACGAATGAAAAACTGTTTTTT
CASRIGGTNEKLFF
>TRBJ1-2|TRBV28|.|.
TGTGCCAGCAGTGCCCGGTGGGAGGGTCTCCTATTAGATGGCTACACCTTC
CASSARWEGLLLDGYTF
>TRBJ2-2|TRBV12-5|.|.
TGTGCTAGTGCCCAAGGCACAGCGAACACCGGGGAGCTGTTTTTT
CASAQGTANTGELFF